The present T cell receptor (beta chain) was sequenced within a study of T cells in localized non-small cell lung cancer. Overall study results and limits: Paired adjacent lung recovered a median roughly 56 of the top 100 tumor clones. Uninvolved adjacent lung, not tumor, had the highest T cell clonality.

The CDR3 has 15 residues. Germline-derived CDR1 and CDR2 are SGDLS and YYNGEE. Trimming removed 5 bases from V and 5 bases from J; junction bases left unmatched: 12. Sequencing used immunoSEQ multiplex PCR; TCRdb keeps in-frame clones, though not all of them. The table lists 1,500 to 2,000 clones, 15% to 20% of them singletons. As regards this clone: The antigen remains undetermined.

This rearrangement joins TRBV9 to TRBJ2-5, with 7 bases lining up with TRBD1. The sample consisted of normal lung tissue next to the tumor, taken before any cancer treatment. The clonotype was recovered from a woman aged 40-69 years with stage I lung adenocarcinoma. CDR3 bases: TGTGCCAGCAGTGTCTACGACAGGGCTCGGGAGACCCAGTACTTC. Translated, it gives CASSVYDRARETQYF.